This T cell receptor (beta chain) was recovered during a study of control samples from healthy donors and cancer patients (dated by TCRdb to the early 2020s). A distance of 10 bases separates the germline ends of V and J, which lose 2 bases and 0 bases respectively. The CDR3 has 15 amino acids, counting the end cysteine and phenylalanine. Here the CDR3 DNA is all that survives: 45 bases in frame from base 1. CDR1 and CDR2 are drawn from the germline V gene: MNHEY, SVGEGT. Of note for this clone: Its antigen target is currently unknown. Within one base of it there is no much larger clone, and no base qualities were kept.

Preparation of the library involved the immunoSEQ multiplex PCR assay. Here the immuneACCESS table is served through TCRdb, limited to in-frame sequences with V and J called. Missing clones are a known gap in these copies; in checked studies unresolved V genes cover under half, and the rest lacks a known reason. A total of about 160,000 clones appear in this sample, approximately 94% of them only once. The ten top clones hold 13% to 15% of the sample. This sequence uses TRBV6-2 or TRBV6-3 and TRBJ1-1, with no reliable assignment of the D segment. The TCR sequence derives from a man aged 60-69 years with colorectal cancer. The specimen was PBMCs. The CDR3 is CASSYPLGLNTEAFF. The DNA reads as follows: TGTGCCAGCAGTTACCCCCTAGGTTTGAACACTGAAGCTTTCTTT.